This T cell receptor (beta chain) was sequenced for a study of OX40 agonist ivuxolimab in advanced cancers. General notes on the study: Ivuxolimab was a fully human IgG2 agonistic monoclonal antibody targeting the costimulatory receptor OX40 (CD134). Intravenous ivuxolimab was administered to patients every 2 weeks at six dose levels: 0.01, 0.1, 0.3, 1.5, 3 and 10 mg/kg. Of the approximately 50 patients in dose escalation, about 20 had hepatocellular carcinoma, some 15 had melanoma, 9 had renal cell carcinoma and 9 had head and neck cancer. The dose-escalation cohort was about 83% male with a mean age of approximately 60 years, ranging from roughly 23 to 90. Patients were allowed to have had prior anti-PD-1, anti-PD-L1 or anti-CTLA-4 therapy, and around 41% of the dose-escalation patients had previously received checkpoint inhibitors. Partial responses were achieved by three dose-escalation patients, of whom one had hepatocellular carcinoma and two had cutaneous melanoma. Peripheral TCRbeta sequencing was intended to test whether TCR sequence diversity was altered and clonal T-cell expansion was caused by ivuxolimab. The paper covers the monotherapy dose-escalation part of the phase I ivuxolimab trial, which included N of about 56 patients.

For sequencing of the TCRbeta CDR3 region, genomic DNA was extracted from the sorted cells. TCRbeta CDR3 regions were sequenced using the immunoSEQ Assay. What TCRdb holds here is the immuneACCESS table cut down to in-frame rearrangements. Part of the clones is not present; checked against another copy, under half of the missing clones reflect an unresolved V gene, and the others are unexplained. Counted in this sample were 92,000 or so clones; 70% to 85% of them appeared once. Approximately 6.3% of the sample lies in the top ten. On the study overall, not on this receptor specifically: After ivuxolimab, expanded clones were on average more numerous among CD8+ T cells than among CD4+ T cells. Which antigens the clonally expanded peripheral T cells were specific for was not determined. Low levels of normalized T-cell clonal expansion were also shown by some nonresponding patients. Partial responders in the 0.1-3.0 mg/kg groups had among the lowest normalized peripheral clonal expansion, especially among CD8+ T cells. Clonal expansion of both CD4+ and CD8+ blood T cells was observed from baseline to week 6 at doses 0.1 to 3.0 mg/kg.

In the germline V gene, CDR1 corresponds to MNHNS and CDR2 to SASEGT. Measured from the cysteine to the phenylalanine, the CDR3 is 18 residues long. The read is trimmed to its CDR3 DNA, 54 bases read in frame from base 1. Unmatched junction bases come to 11, with V trimmed by 1 base and J by 7 bases. Patients with autoimmune disease history or receiving systemic immunosuppression were excluded from the trial. Peripheral blood for TCR sequencing was drawn from every dose cohort at baseline, at cycle 4 day 1 and at cycle 7 day 1. The samples were drawn from a first-in-human, open-label, multicenter phase I dose-escalation trial of ivuxolimab. Adults with locally advanced or metastatic melanoma, renal cell carcinoma, hepatocellular carcinoma or head and neck squamous cell carcinoma were enrolled in the trial. Before TCR sequencing, CD4+ T cells and CD8+ T cells from peripheral blood were sorted into separate populations.

This clone was counted once. This receptor's antigen is unknown. Base quality data are lacking; no much larger clone is found one base away. The sample here was CD4+ or CD8+ T cells sorted from blood, taken in a trial of the OX40 agonist ivuxolimab. The source is an adult with an advanced solid tumor such as melanoma, head and neck, liver or kidney cancer. Here the chain combines TRBV6-1 and TRBJ2-1, with TRBD1 matching 12 junction bases. The CDR3 corresponds to CASSEGFIGTGGKNEQFF. The nucleotides read TGTGCCAGCAGTGAAGGTTTCATCGGGACAGGGGGCAAGAATGAGCAGTTCTTC.